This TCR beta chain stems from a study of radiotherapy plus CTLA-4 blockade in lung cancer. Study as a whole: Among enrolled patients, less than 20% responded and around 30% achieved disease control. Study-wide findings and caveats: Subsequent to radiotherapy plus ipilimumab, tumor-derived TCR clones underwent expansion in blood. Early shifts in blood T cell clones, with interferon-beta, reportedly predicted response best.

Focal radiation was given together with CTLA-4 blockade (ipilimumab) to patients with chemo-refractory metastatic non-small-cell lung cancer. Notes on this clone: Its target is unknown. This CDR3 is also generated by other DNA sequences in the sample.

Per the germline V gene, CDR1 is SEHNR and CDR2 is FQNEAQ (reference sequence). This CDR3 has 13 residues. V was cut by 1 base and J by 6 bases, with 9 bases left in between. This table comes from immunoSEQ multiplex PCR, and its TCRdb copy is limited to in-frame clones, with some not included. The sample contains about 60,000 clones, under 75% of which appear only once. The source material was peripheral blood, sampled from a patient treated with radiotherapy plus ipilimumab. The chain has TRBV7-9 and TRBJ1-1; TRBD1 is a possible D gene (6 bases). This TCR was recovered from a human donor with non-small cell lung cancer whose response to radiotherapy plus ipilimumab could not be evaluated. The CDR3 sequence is CASSLEQGSEAFF. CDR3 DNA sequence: TGTGCCAGCAGCTTAGAACAGGGCTCTGAAGCTTTCTTT.